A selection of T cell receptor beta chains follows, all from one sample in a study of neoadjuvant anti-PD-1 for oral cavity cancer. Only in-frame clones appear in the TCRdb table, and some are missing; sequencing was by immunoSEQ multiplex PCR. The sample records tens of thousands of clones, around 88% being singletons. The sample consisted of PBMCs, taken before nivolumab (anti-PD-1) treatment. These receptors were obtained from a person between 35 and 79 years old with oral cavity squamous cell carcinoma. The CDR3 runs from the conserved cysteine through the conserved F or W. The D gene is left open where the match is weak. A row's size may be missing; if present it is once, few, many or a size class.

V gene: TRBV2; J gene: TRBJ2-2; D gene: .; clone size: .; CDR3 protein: CASSDWGRVSTGELFF; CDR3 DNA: TGTGCCAGCAGTGATTGGGGCAGGGTCAGCACCGGGGAGCTGTTTTTT
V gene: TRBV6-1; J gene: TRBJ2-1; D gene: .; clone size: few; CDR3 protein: CASSEARRLSGAYNEQFF; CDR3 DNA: TGTGCCAGCAGTGAAGCGCGTCGTCTTAGCGGTGCCTACAATGAGCAGTTCTTC
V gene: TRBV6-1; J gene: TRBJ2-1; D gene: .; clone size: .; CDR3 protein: CATGVGPISYNEQFF; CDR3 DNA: TGTGCCACCGGGGTGGGGCCTATCTCCTACAATGAGCAGTTCTTC
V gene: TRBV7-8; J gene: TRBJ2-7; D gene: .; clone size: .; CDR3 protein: CASSLAISGGGTYEQYF; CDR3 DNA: TGTGCCAGCAGCTTAGCGATTTCTGGGGGAGGCACATACGAGCAGTACTTC
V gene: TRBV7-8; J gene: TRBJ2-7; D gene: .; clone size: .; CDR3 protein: CASSFVQGSYEQYF; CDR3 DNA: TGTGCCAGCAGCTTCGTACAGGGTTCCTACGAGCAGTACTTC
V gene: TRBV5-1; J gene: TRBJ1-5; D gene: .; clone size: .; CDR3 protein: CASSLAGGSNQPQHF; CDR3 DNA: TGCGCCAGCAGCTTGGCCGGTGGTAGCAATCAGCCCCAGCATTTT
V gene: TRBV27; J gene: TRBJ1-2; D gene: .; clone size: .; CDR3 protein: CASSGHPPFVGGYTF; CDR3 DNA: TGTGCCAGCAGTGGCCATCCCCCCTTTGTTGGTGGCTACACCTTC
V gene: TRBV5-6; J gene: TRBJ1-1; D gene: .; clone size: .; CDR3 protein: CASSAWVGAISFF; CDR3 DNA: TGTGCCAGCAGCGCTTGGGTGGGGGCGATTTCTTTCTTT
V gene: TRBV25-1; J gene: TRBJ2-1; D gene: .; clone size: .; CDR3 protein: CASSGQGRHNEQFF; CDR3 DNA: TGTGCCAGCAGTGGGCAGGGACGACACAATGAGCAGTTCTTC
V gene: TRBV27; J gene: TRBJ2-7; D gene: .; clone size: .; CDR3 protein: CASSGSHYEQYF; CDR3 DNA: TGTGCCAGCAGTGGCAGCCACTACGAGCAGTACTTC
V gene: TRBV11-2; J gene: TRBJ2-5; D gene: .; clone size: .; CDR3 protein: CASSSGFPYQETQYF; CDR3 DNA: TGTGCCAGCAGTTCAGGTTTTCCGTACCAAGAGACCCAGTACTTC
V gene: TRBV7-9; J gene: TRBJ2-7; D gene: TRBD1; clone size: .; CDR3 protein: CASSLRQGVSYEQYF; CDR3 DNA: TGTGCCAGCAGCTTGAGACAGGGGGTTTCCTACGAGCAGTACTTC
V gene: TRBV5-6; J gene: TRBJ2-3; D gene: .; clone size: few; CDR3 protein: CASSGRDTQYF; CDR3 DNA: TGTGCCAGCAGTGGACGTGATACGCAGTATTTT
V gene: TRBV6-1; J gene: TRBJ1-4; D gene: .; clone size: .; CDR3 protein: CASSETTEKLFF; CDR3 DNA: TGTGCCAGCAGTGAGACCACTGAAAAACTGTTTTTT
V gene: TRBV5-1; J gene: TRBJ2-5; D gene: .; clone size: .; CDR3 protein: CASSEYTTQYF; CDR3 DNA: TGCGCCAGCAGCGAATATACGACCCAGTACTTC
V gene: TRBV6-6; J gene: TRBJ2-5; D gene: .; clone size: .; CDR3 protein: CASSQDVQETQYF; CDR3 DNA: TGTGCCAGCAGTCAGGACGTCCAAGAGACCCAGTACTTC
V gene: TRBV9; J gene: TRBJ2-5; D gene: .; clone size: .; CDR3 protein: CATRQFTSEETQYF; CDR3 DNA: TGTGCTACTAGACAGTTCACCTCCGAAGAGACCCAGTACTTC
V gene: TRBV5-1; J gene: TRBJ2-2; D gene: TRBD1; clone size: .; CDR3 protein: CASSLGKLAGGNGELFF; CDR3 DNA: TGCGCCAGCAGCTTGGGCAAGTTGGCAGGGGGCAACGGGGAGCTGTTTTTT
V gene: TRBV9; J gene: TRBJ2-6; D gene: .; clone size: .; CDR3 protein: CASSVVAAGANVLTF; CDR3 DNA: TGTGCCAGCAGCGTAGTGGCAGCTGGGGCCAACGTCCTGACTTTC
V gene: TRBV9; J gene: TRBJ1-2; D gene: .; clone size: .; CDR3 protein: CATGGRSDGYTF; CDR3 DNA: TGTGCCACTGGAGGGAGATCAGATGGCTACACCTTC
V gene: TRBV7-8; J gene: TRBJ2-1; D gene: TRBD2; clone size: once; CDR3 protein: CASSVREARYNEQFF; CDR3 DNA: TGTGCCAGCAGCGTGCGGGAGGCTCGGTACAATGAGCAGTTCTTC
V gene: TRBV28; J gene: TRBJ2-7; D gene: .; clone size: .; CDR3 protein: CASDSSLSLYEQYF; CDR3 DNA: TGTGCCAGCGACAGTTCCCTCTCTCTCTACGAGCAGTACTTC
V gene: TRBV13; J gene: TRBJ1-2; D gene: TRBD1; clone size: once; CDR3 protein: CASSQGTGDYGYTF; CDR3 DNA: TGTGCCAGCAGCCAAGGGACAGGGGACTATGGCTACACCTTC
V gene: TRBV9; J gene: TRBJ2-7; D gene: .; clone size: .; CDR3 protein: CASSVEGVSYEQYF; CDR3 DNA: TGTGCCAGCAGCGTAGAGGGGGTCTCCTACGAGCAGTACTTC
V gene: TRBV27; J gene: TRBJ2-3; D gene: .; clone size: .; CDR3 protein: CASSPRVDTDTQYF; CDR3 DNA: TGTGCCAGCAGCCCCCGTGTGGACACAGATACGCAGTATTTT
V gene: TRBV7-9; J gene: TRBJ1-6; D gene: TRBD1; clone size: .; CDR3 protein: CASSPDRENSPLHF; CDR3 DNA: TGTGCCAGCAGTCCGGACAGGGAGAATTCACCCCTCCACTTT
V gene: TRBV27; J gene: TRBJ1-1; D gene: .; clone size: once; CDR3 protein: CASSLSRYTEAFF; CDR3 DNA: TGTGCCAGCAGTTTGTCCAGGTATACTGAAGCTTTCTTT
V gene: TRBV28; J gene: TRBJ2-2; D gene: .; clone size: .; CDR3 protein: CASSLSWGSGELFF; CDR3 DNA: TGTGCCAGCAGTTTATCTTGGGGATCCGGGGAGCTGTTTTTT
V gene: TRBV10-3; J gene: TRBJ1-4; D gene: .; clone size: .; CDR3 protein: CAISEGAYNEKLFF; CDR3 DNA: TGTGCCATCAGTGAAGGTGCTTATAATGAAAAACTGTTTTTT
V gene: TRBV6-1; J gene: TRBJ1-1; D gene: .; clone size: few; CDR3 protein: CASSVVHREVEAFF; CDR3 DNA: TGTGCCAGCAGTGTCGTTCACAGGGAGGTAGAAGCTTTCTTT
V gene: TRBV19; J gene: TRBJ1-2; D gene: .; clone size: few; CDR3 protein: CASSLSLYGYTF; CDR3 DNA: TGTGCCAGTAGTCTATCACTCTATGGCTACACCTTC
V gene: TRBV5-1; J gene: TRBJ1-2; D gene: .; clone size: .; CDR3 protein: CASSSSGGQVHGYTF; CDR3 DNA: TGCGCCAGCAGTTCAAGCGGGGGGCAGGTTCATGGCTACACCTTC
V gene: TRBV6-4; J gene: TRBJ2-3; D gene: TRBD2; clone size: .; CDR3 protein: CASSDSSAGGVDTQYF; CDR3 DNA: TGTGCCAGCAGTGACTCGTCTGCGGGGGGCGTGGATACGCAGTATTTT
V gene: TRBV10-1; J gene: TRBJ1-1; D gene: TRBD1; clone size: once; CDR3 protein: CASRKTGATEAFF; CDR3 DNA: TGCGCCAGCAGGAAGACAGGGGCGACTGAAGCTTTCTTT
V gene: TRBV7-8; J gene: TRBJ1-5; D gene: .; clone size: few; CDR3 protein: CASSPRRSGQPQHF; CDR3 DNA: TGTGCCAGCAGCCCTAGAAGATCGGGTCAGCCCCAGCATTTT
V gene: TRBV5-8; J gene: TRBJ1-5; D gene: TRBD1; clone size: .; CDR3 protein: CASSPRGAGNQPQHF; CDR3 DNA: TGTGCCAGCAGCCCCAGGGGGGCCGGCAATCAGCCCCAGCATTTT
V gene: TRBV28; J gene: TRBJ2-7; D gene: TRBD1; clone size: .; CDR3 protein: CASSPGQGPYEQYF; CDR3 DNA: TGTGCCAGCAGTCCCGGACAGGGGCCCTACGAGCAGTACTTC
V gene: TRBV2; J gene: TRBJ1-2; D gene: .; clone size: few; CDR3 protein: CASEHTNYGYTF; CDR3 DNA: TGTGCCAGCGAACACACGAACTATGGCTACACCTTC
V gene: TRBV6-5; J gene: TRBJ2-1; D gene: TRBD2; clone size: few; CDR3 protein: CASSPWRGDNEQFF; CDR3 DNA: TGTGCCAGCAGTCCCTGGCGGGGGGACAATGAGCAGTTCTTC
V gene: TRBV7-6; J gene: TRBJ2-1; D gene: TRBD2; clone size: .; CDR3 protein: CASSPGLAGNNEQFF; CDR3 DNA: TGTGCCAGCAGCCCGGGACTAGCGGGAAACAATGAGCAGTTCTTC
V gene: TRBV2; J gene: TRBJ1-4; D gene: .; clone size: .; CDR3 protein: CASSGARIFGEKLFF; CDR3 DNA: TGTGCCAGCAGTGGGGCCAGAATTTTCGGTGAAAAACTGTTTTTT
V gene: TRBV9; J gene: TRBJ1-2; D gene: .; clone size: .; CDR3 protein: CASSVGAGSDYGYTF; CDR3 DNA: TGTGCCAGCAGCGTAGGGGCAGGGAGCGACTATGGCTACACCTTC
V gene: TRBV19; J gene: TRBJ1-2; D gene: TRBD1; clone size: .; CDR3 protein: CASRQGQLNYGYTF; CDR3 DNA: TGTGCCAGCCGACAGGGACAGCTTAACTATGGCTACACCTTC
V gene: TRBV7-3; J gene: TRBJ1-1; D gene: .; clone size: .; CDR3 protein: CASSLMGRSLNTEAFF; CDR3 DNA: TGTGCCAGCAGCTTAATGGGCAGGAGTTTGAACACTGAAGCTTTCTTT
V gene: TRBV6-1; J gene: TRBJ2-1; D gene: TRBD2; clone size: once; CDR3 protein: CHTSGRAWNEQFF; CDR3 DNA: TGCCACACAAGCGGGAGGGCATGGAATGAGCAGTTCTTC
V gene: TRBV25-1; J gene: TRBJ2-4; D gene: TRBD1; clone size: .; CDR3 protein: CASSEAGTENIQYF; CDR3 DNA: TGTGCCAGCAGTGAAGCCGGGACAGAAAACATTCAGTACTTC
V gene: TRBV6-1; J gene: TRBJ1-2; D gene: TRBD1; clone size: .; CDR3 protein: CASSSRDRGFDGYTF; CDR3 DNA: TGTGCCAGCAGTTCCCGGGACAGGGGGTTTGATGGCTACACCTTC
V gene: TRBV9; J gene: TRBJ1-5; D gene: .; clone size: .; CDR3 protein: CASSVGTGDQPQHF; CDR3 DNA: TGTGCCAGCAGCGTAGGGACCGGGGATCAGCCCCAGCATTTT
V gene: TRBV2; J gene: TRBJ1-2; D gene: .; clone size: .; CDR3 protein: CASSEAGVFYGYTF; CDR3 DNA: TGTGCCAGCAGTGAGGCAGGGGTCTTCTATGGCTACACCTTC
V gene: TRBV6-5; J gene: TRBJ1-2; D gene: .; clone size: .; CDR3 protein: CASSGLSYGYTF; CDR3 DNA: TGTGCCAGCAGCGGACTTTCCTATGGCTACACCTTC
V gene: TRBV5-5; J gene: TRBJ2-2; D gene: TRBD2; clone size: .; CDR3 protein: CASSLELLAGWLGTGELFF; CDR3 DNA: TGTGCCAGCAGCTTGGAGCTACTAGCGGGTTGGTTGGGCACCGGGGAGCTGTTTTTT
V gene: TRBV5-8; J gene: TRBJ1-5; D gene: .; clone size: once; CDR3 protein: CASSILGISNQPQHF; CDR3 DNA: TGTGCCAGCAGCATCCTGGGGATTAGCAATCAGCCCCAGCATTTT
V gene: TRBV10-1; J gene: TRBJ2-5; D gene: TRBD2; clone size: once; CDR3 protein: CASSERLAGHIQETQYF; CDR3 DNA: TGCGCCAGCAGTGAGCGGCTAGCGGGCCATATCCAAGAGACCCAGTACTTC
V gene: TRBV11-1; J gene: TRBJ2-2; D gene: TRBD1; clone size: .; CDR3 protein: CASTLGQGRTGELFF; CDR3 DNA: TGTGCCAGCACCCTCGGACAGGGGAGGACCGGGGAGCTGTTTTTT